What follows are 14 T cell receptor beta chains derived from one specimen sequenced in a study of T cell repertoires in cytomegalovirus infection. No antigens are known for them. TCRdb called the reads again in MiXCR, with one record for every CDR3 protein. Of roughly 800,000 distinct CDR3 sequences in the sample, 25% to 30% were seen once. The sequences come from cultured CD8+ T cells from PBMCs, collected from culture after CMV antigen stimulation. The receptors here all came from a human donor in good health (CMV status not recorded). Some clones in this sample may be carry-over from other donors' samples.

The rearrangement links TRBV7-6 to TRBJ1-1; no clear D gene. This CDR3 is built from 15 residues. V lost 0 bases and J lost 6, with 14 bases in between. Germline V gives CDR1 SGHVS, CDR2 FNYEAQ. The CDR3 DNA sequence: TGTGCCAGCAGCTTAGCGGGGAGGTTCCTGGCTGAAGCTTTCTTT. Encoded protein: CASSLAGRFLAEAFF.

This clonotype was counted a few times. V is TRBV10-3 and J is TRBJ2-1; TRBD2 might be the D (7 bases). Germline V lookup: CDR1 ENHRY, CDR2 SYGVKD. V lost 11 bases and J lost 6, with 11 bases in between. The CDR3 is 11 residues long. The CDR3 sequence: CAVGGLNEQFF. CDR3 coding DNA: TGTGCCGTCGGGGGGCTCAATGAGCAGTTCTTC.

In this sample, this clonotype turned up a few times. The chain couples TRBV29-1 to TRBJ1-1; the D gene is possibly TRBD1 (5 bases). Germline V lookup: CDR1 SQVTM, CDR2 ANQGSEA. The V end was cut by 5 bases, the J end by 1 base, with 17 bases between. The CDR3 sequence is 15 residues long. This chain's CDR3 is CSVIGGGGRNTEAFF. The CDR3 nucleotides read TGCAGCGTTATTGGGGGAGGAGGTAGGAACACTGAAGCTTTCTTT.

The chain combines TRBV27 with TRBJ1-2; 8 bases agree with TRBD1. CDR3 length: 16 residues. V dropped 5 bases and J dropped 3; count of bases not matched to a gene: 11. Germline V gene lookup returns CDR1 MNHEY and CDR2 SMNVEV (reference sequence). The CDR3 loop reads CASSPAGTGYHYGYTF. The CDR3, as DNA: TGTGCCAGCAGTCCGGCAGGGACAGGATACCACTATGGCTACACCTTC.

The V gene is TRBV20-1, the J gene TRBJ1-4, with D perhaps matching TRBD1 (5 bases). Germline CDR1 reads DFQATT; CDR2 reads SNEGSKA (reference sequence). V was trimmed by 0 bases and J by 4 bases, leaving 12 bases between them. The CDR3 is 15 amino acids. The chain's CDR3 is CSARDPGANNEKLFF. The CDR3 DNA reads as TGCAGTGCTAGAGATCCCGGGGCAAATAATGAAAAACTGTTTTTT.

The rearrangement links TRBV6-6 to TRBJ1-6; TRBD1 aligns across 9 bases. The trim removed 4 bases at V and 9 bases at J, leaving 1 base unmatched. Per the germline V gene, CDR1 is MNHNY and CDR2 is SVGAGI (reference sequence). This CDR3 is built from 13 residues. This chain's CDR3 is CASSSDRGSPLHF. In nucleotides, the CDR3 is TGTGCCAGCAGTTCGGACAGGGGTTCACCCCTCCACTTT.

J is TRBJ2-1 and V is TRBV7-9, with 9 positions matching TRBD1. Germline V lookup: CDR1 SEHNR, CDR2 FQNEAQ (reference sequence). The CDR3 has 12 amino acids. Unmatched junction bases numbered 5, after V lost 1 base and J lost 16 bases. This chain's CDR3 is CASSLGDRVYFF. In DNA, the CDR3 is TGTGCCAGCAGCTTAGGGGACAGGGTTTACTTCTTC. The variable domain in full, with the rest retrieved from reference TRBV7-9 and TRBJ2-1, is DTGVSQNPRHKITKRGQNVTFRCDPISEHNRLYWYRQTLGQGPEFLTYFQNEAQLEKSRLLSDRFSAERPKGSFSTLEIQRTEQGDSAMYLCASSLGDRVYFFGPGTRLTVL.

This clonotype was detected ten times or more. J is TRBJ2-5 and V is TRBV12-3 or TRBV12-4; 7 positions match TRBD2. J lost 4 bases, V lost 4 bases, and 6 bases had no gene match. The CDR3 length is 14 residues. The CDR3 reads CASSSPGRGETQYF. In DNA, the CDR3 is TGTGCCAGCAGTTCACCAGGGAGGGGAGAGACCCAGTACTTC.

The table lists this clonotype with many counts. The chain combines TRBV7-2 with TRBJ1-6; tentatively, D is TRBD1 (6 bases). Germline lookup yields CDR1 SGHTA and CDR2 FQGNSA. CDR3 size: 15 residues. V shed 1 base and J shed 10 bases, with 14 bases lying between them. CDR3 sequence (DNA): TGTGCCAGCAGCTTAGGGGGAGGGGGTTACTCACCCCTCCACTTT. Its protein product is CASSLGGGGYSPLHF. The full variable domain, in which reference TRBV7-2 and TRBJ1-6 provide the parts outside the CDR3, is GAGVSQSPSNKVTEKGKDVELRCDPISGHTALYWYRQSLGQGLEFLIYFQGNSAPDKSGLPSDRFSAERTGGSVSTLTIQRTQQEDSAVYLCASSLGGGGYSPLHFGNGTRLTVT.

The V and J genes are TRBV9 and TRBJ2-3, with D perhaps TRBD2 (6 bases). This CDR3 is built from 16 residues. Germline V gene sequence: CDR1 SGDLS, CDR2 YYNGEE. Trimming took off 3 bases at V and 4 bases at J, with 18 bases between the two ends. The CDR3 region has the DNA TGTGCCAGCAGCGGGAATCCCGGGACTGGGTCAGATACGCAGTATTTT. Translated: CASSGNPGTGSDTQYF.

The chain employs TRBV5-1 and TRBJ2-7; 11 nucleotides align to TRBD2. The CDR3 loop spans 16 amino acids. Per the germline V gene, CDR1 is SGHRS and CDR2 is YFSETQ. After removal of 0 bases from V and 3 bases from J, the junction contained 5 bases not matched to a gene. In DNA form, the CDR3 reads TGCGCCAGCAGCTTGGCGGCTAGCGGGGGGTTCTACGAGCAGTACTTC. Translation: CASSLAASGGFYEQYF.

This clonotype has only a few counts. This chain uses TRBV7-9 with TRBJ1-3; D unclear. The CDR3 is 14 residues long. CDR1 and CDR2 from the germline V gene are SEHNR and FQNEAQ (reference sequence). The germline V and J ends were trimmed by 4 bases and 6 bases, with 13 bases remaining between them. The CDR3 reads CASSSLDRENTIYF. Here the CDR3 DNA reads TGTGCCAGCAGCTCCCTGGACCGGGAAAACACCATATATTTT.

This clonotype appeared a few times. V and J are TRBV28 and TRBJ2-1; D remains unclear. Germline loops: CDR1 MDHEN, CDR2 SYDVKM. The V end was cut by 4 bases, the J end by 1 base, with 8 bases between. This CDR3 comprises 14 residues. CDR3 residues: CASSSLGSYNEQFF. The DNA for the CDR3 is TGTGCCAGCAGTTCTTTGGGATCCTACAATGAGCAGTTCTTC.

This clonotype has just a few counts. This rearrangement joins TRBV6-1 to TRBJ2-5, with 11 positions matching TRBD2. The CDR3 has 15 amino acids. The germline V gene encodes CDR1 MNHNS and CDR2 SASEGT. V was clipped by 5 bases and J by 1 base; unmatched bases: 3. CDR3 residues: CASSIAGGPQETQYF. CDR3 bases: TGTGCCAGCAGTATAGCGGGGGGGCCCCAAGAGACCCAGTACTTC.